This T cell receptor (beta chain) was found in a study of type 1 and type 2 diabetes patients. Overall study context: The cohort mixed type 1 diabetes, type 2 diabetes and nondiabetic donors.

Trimming removed 5 bases at V and 4 bases at J, with 12 bases between. Germline CDR1 is SGHVS and CDR2 is FQNEAQ. This CDR3 has 15 residues. PCR was run on genomic DNA. Amplification of the beta chain CDR3 used 30 forward and 13 reverse multiplex primers. TCRdb reprocessed the multiplex PCR reads with MiXCR, giving one entry per CDR3 protein. This table has fewer than 300,000 distinct CDR3 sequences, over 45% appearing once. This clonotype originated in a man younger than 35 with type 2 diabetes. Source material: peripheral blood mononuclear cells (PBMCs). The rearrangement joins TRBV7-8 to TRBJ2-6; D gene unclear. The CDR3 spells CASSVGQPGANVLTF. CDR3 sequence (DNA): TGTGCCAGCAGCGTCGGCCAACCGGGGGCCAACGTCCTGACTTTC. Combining the CDR3 with reference TRBV7-8 and TRBJ2-6 gives the whole variable domain GAGVSQSPRYKVAKRGQDVALRCDPISGHVSLFWYQQALGQGPEFLTYFQNEAQLDKSGLPSDRFFAERPEGSVSTLKIQRTQQEDSAVYLCASSVGQPGANVLTFGAGSRLTVL.